A single sample is the source of the 32 T cell receptor beta chains below, sequenced in a study of cytomegalovirus exposure and HLA in healthy donors. Vbeta (60) and Jbeta (13) primers were used in the PCR. Using immunoSEQ multiplex PCR, the repertoire was profiled, and TCRdb retains in-frame clones only, with some absent. The table lists 80,000 to 90,000 clones, approximately 80% of them singletons, with around 2.5% in the top ten. Sequencing used PBMCs. These receptors came from a man aged 25 to 40 in good health and CMV-seronegative.

The V and J genes are TRBV28 and TRBJ2-7, with TRBD1 identical over 7 bases. The CDR3 covers 15 residues. Germline trimming cut 6 bases from V and 6 bases from J; bases unmatched to any gene: 14. Looked up from germline, CDR1 is MDHEN and CDR2 is SYDVKM. Here the CDR3 DNA reads TGTGCCAGCAGCCTACAGGGGTTATTAGGGGGCGAGCAGTACTTC. Encoded protein: CASSLQGLLGGEQYF.

The rearrangement links TRBV2 to TRBJ2-1; the match to TRBD1 covers 9 bases. The CDR3 has 15 residues. The V and J ends lost 4 bases and 1 base, in that order; junction bases with no gene match: 2. Germline V gives CDR1 SNHLY, CDR2 FYNNEI. The CDR3 DNA reads TGTGCCAGCAGTGGGGACAGGGAGTCCTACAATGAGCAGTTCTTC. This codes for CASSGDRESYNEQFF.

J is TRBJ2-5 and V is TRBV4-1; no definite D call. V lost 5 bases, J lost 7 bases, and 11 bases lay in between. This CDR3 contains 12 residues. CDR1 MGHRA and CDR2 YSYEKL come from the germline V gene. This CDR3 reads CASSVKSGTQYF. The CDR3 coding sequence is TGCGCCAGCAGCGTAAAGTCGGGGACCCAGTACTTC.

The rearrangement joins TRBV30 to TRBJ2-2; the D gene is possibly TRBD2 (6 bases). Trimming stripped 7 bases from V and 6 bases from J, with 21 bases between. CDR3 length: 15 amino acids. Germline CDR1 and CDR2: GTSNPN and SVGIG (reference sequence). The CDR3 coding sequence is TGTGCCTCGGGGGTTGGGGCTGATAGGGCCGGGGAGCTGTTTTTT. Its translation is CASGVGADRAGELFF. Complete variable domain (other parts from reference TRBV30 and TRBJ2-2): SQTIHQWPATLVQPVGSPLSLECTVEGTSNPNLYWYRQAAGRGLQLLFYSVGIGQISSEVPQNLSASRPQDRQFILSSKKLLLSDSGFYLCASGVGADRAGELFFGEGSRLTVL.

The V and J genes are TRBV18 and TRBJ1-1, with a possible D match to TRBD1 (6 bases). Between the trimmed V and J ends, which lost 6 bases and 8 bases, there was a span of 16 bases. Looked up from germline, CDR1 is KGHSH and CDR2 is LQKENI. This CDR3 spans 13 amino acids. In DNA form, the CDR3 reads TGTGCCAGCTCGCCTAGAAGGGACATAGAAGCTTTCTTT. This gives the protein CASSPRRDIEAFF. The variable domain in full, completed from reference TRBV18 and TRBJ1-1, reads NAGVMQNPRHLVRRRGQEARLRCSPMKGHSHVYWYRQLPEEGLKFMVYLQKENIIDESGMPKERFSAEFPKEGPSILRIQQVVRGDSAAYFCASSPRRDIEAFFGQGTRLTVV.

This sequence joins TRBV2 and TRBJ1-1; D might be TRBD1 (5 bases). Trimming stripped 9 bases from V and 8 bases from J, with 13 bases between. The CDR3 is 11 amino acids. Germline-derived CDR1 and CDR2 are SNHLY and FYNNEI. CDR3 nucleotide sequence: TGTGCCAGTGGGCCCCGGGGGGAAGCTTTCTTT. As protein: CASGPRGEAFF.

The CDR3 spells CASSILAGGSTDTQYF. The DNA for the CDR3 is TGTGCCAGTAGTATATTGGCAGGGGGCAGCACAGATACGCAGTATTTT. This rearrangement joins TRBV19 to TRBJ2-3; 8 bases are shared with TRBD1. This CDR3 has 16 residues. Germline V gives CDR1 LNHDA, CDR2 SQIVND (reference sequence). V gave up 2 bases and J gave up 0 bases; unmatched junction bases: 4. The whole variable domain, remainder taken from reference TRBV19 and TRBJ2-3, is DGGITQSPKYLFRKEGQNVTLSCEQNLNHDAMYWYRQDPGQGLRLIYYSQIVNDFQKGDIAEGYSVSREKKESFPLTVTSAQKNPTAFYLCASSILAGGSTDTQYFGPGTRLTVL.

This rearrangement joins TRBV4-3 to TRBJ2-1, with 11 bases matching TRBD2. Per germline, CDR1 LGHNA and CDR2 YSLEER. Trimming cost V 5 bases and J 2 bases; bases outside gene matches: 2. The CDR3 extends over 15 amino acids. The chain's CDR3 is CASSLLAGAYNEQFF. The DNA of the CDR3 is TGCGCCAGCAGCTTACTAGCGGGGGCCTACAATGAGCAGTTCTTC.

The chain has TRBV2 and TRBJ1-5; no firm D call. The CDR3 is 14 amino acids. CDR1 and CDR2 (germline): SNHLY, FYNNEI. Trimming removed 5 bases from V and 4 bases from J, with 12 bases in between. DNA for the CDR3: TGTGCCAGCAGTTCCTTAGGAGGTAATCAGCCCCAGCATTTT. Protein product: CASSSLGGNQPQHF. The full variable domain, rest sourced from reference TRBV2 and TRBJ1-5, is EPEVTQTPSHQVTQMGQEVILRCVPISNHLYFYWYRQILGQKVEFLVSFYNNEISEKSEIFDDQFSVERPDGSNFTLKIRSTKLEDSAMYFCASSSLGGNQPQHFGDGTRLSIL.

This clone was seen just once. The chain combines TRBV18 with TRBJ1-2; possible D gene TRBD1, 6 bases. Germline loops: CDR1 KGHSH, CDR2 LQKENI. The CDR3 extends over 15 amino acids. V shed 6 bases and J shed 3 bases, with 17 bases lying between them. The CDR3 sequence: CASSRGGAQDYGYTF. CDR3 sequence (DNA): TGTGCCAGCTCCCGGGGGGGGGCCCAAGACTATGGCTACACCTTC.

This clone was seen more than once but under ten times. The chain carries TRBV10-3 and TRBJ2-1; 7 bases agree with TRBD1. V lost 4 bases to trimming and J lost 3 bases; unmatched junction nucleotides: 9. Germline assignment: CDR1 ENHRY and CDR2 SYGVKD. CDR3 length: 16 residues. In DNA, the CDR3 is TGTGCCATCAGTGTGGGAACAGGGGCCGGCTACAATGAGCAGTTCTTC. Translation: CAISVGTGAGYNEQFF.

V gene TRBV7-2 combines with J gene TRBJ2-7; 9 nucleotides line up with TRBD2. The V and J ends lost 1 base and 9 bases, in that order; junction bases with no gene match: 10. The CDR3 has 15 amino acids. Per the germline V gene, CDR1 is SGHTA and CDR2 is FQGNSA. CDR3 amino acids: CASSLDGTSLVGQYF. The CDR3 nucleotides read TGTGCCAGCAGCTTAGACGGGACTAGCCTAGTAGGGCAGTACTTC.

CDR3 DNA sequence: TGTGCCAGCACGGGACTAGCGGTGTATACGCAGTATTTT. It codes for CASTGLAVYTQYF. The chain recombines TRBV2 with TRBJ2-3, with 11 bases aligning to TRBD2. The CDR3 totals 13 residues. The germline gives CDR1 SNHLY, CDR2 FYNNEI. J lost 7 bases, V lost 7 bases, and 4 bases had no gene match.

This clone was detected once. This chain connects TRBV20-1 to TRBJ2-5; D not certain. Germline-derived CDR1 and CDR2 are DFQATT and SNEGSKA (reference sequence). The CDR3 sequence is 10 residues long. Deletions cut 5 bases from V and 4 bases from J, with 5 bases between. The chain's CDR3 is CSALGETQYF. The CDR3 nucleotides read TGCAGTGCTCTAGGAGAGACCCAGTACTTC.

The chain is built from TRBV2 and TRBJ2-7, with D perhaps TRBD2 (5 bases). In germline, CDR1 is SNHLY, CDR2 FYNNEI. This CDR3 is built from 16 residues. The V and J ends lost 1 base and 0 bases respectively, with 13 bases between them. This CDR3 is CASSEDKAVSSYEQYF. The CDR3 DNA sequence: TGTGCCAGCAGTGAAGACAAAGCGGTAAGCTCCTACGAGCAGTACTTC.

The V gene is TRBV11-2, the J gene TRBJ2-7; tentatively, D is TRBD1 (5 bases). Germline V lookup: CDR1 SGHAT, CDR2 FQNNGV. Trimming stripped 0 bases from V and 2 bases from J, with 8 bases between. The CDR3 runs to 14 residues. CDR3 coding DNA: TGTGCCAGCAGCTTAGAGGACATCGCCTACGAGCAGTACTTC. This translates into CASSLEDIAYEQYF.

This chain joins TRBV29-1 and TRBJ1-1; 9 positions agree with TRBD1. The CDR3 is made up of 14 amino acids. Germline values: CDR1 SQVTM, CDR2 ANQGSEA. V dropped 4 bases and J dropped 3; count of bases not matched to a gene: 6. The CDR3 region is CSVVWDRADTEAFF. The CDR3 DNA reads as TGCAGCGTTGTTTGGGACAGGGCGGACACTGAAGCTTTCTTT.

The CDR3 DNA sequence: TGCGCCAGCAGCCAAGACTGGACAGGGCCAACCTCGGGGAGGGCCAACGTCCTGACTTTC. Protein: CASSQDWTGPTSGRANVLTF. The rearrangement uses TRBV4-1 and TRBJ2-6, with 8 positions matching TRBD1. The ends lost 0 bases at V and 5 bases at J; junction bases unmatched: 15. Germline values: CDR1 MGHRA, CDR2 YSYEKL. This CDR3 contains 20 residues.

The rearrangement links TRBV4-1 to TRBJ2-3; TRBD2 agrees at 12 bases. The V gene's germline CDR1 is MGHRA and CDR2 YSYEKL. V dropped 0 bases and J dropped 0; count of bases not matched to a gene: 7. The CDR3 sequence is 19 residues long. CDR3 sequence (DNA): TGCGCCAGCAGCCAAGACCCCTCCGGACTAGCGGGGAGCACAGATACGCAGTATTTT. Translating gives CASSQDPSGLAGSTDTQYF.

CDR3 DNA sequence: TGTGCCAGCAGCTTAGGTCAAGCGGCCCAGTACTTC. It specifies CASSLGQAAQYF. The chain has TRBV11-3 and TRBJ2-5; the D gene is possibly TRBD2 (5 bases). Trimming left V 1 base short and J 9 bases short, with 9 bases between. CDR1 SGHNT and CDR2 YENEEA come from the germline V gene. This CDR3 has 12 amino acids.

V and J are TRBV7-9 and TRBJ1-1, with TRBD1 matching 7 bases. Germline CDR1 is SEHNR and CDR2 is FQNEAQ (reference sequence). With 1 base clipped from V and 5 bases from J, the junction kept 7 bases outside the gene matches. The CDR3 contains 15 residues. The CDR3 loop reads CASSLGRGLGTEAFF. The CDR3 DNA follows: TGTGCCAGCAGCTTAGGGAGGGGGCTCGGAACTGAAGCTTTCTTT.

The chain is built from TRBV28 and TRBJ2-3; 14 nucleotides line up with TRBD2. CDR3 length: 14 amino acids. Germline V lookup: CDR1 MDHEN, CDR2 SYDVKM. V lost 8 bases, J lost 3 bases, and 1 base stayed unmatched. CDR3 region: CASRTSGGTDTQYF. The CDR3 coding sequence is TGTGCCAGCCGGACTAGCGGGGGGACAGATACGCAGTATTTT. Complete variable domain (other parts from reference TRBV28 and TRBJ2-3): DVKVTQSSRYLVKRTGEKVFLECVQDMDHENMFWYRQDPGLGLRLIYFSYDVKMKEKGDIPEGYSVSREKKERFSLILESASTNQTSMYLCASRTSGGTDTQYFGPGTRLTVL.

This clone has only a few counts. This chain links TRBV29-1 with TRBJ1-4; 9 bases are shared with TRBD1. Germline V gene sequence: CDR1 SQVTM, CDR2 ANQGSEA. The trim removed 7 bases at V and 5 bases at J, leaving 8 bases unmatched. The CDR3 has 14 amino acids. The CDR3 DNA reads as TGCAGCGGCTCCTCCGGGACAGGGAATGAAAAACTGTTTTTT. It specifies CSGSSGTGNEKLFF.

The rearrangement links TRBV15 to TRBJ1-2; D unclear. V was shortened by 1 base and J by 0 bases, with 12 bases between the two germline ends. Germline V gene data show CDR1 as LNHNV and CDR2 as YYDKDF (reference sequence). This CDR3 spans 16 amino acids. For the CDR3, the DNA is TGTGCCACCAGCAGAGTGGCGGGTTTAGCTAACTATGGCTACACCTTC. It translates to CATSRVAGLANYGYTF.

J is TRBJ2-7 and V is TRBV5-1; possible D gene TRBD2, 5 bases. Germline CDR1 is SGHRS and CDR2 is YFSETQ. The CDR3 is made up of 12 amino acids. With 6 bases removed from V and 3 bases from J, the gap between germline ends came to 10 bases. The CDR3 is CASTPGGYEQYF. The CDR3, as DNA: TGCGCCAGCACCCCCGGAGGCTACGAGCAGTACTTC.

The chain recombines TRBV11-2 with TRBJ1-1; 7 bases match TRBD1. Germline CDR1 reads SGHAT; CDR2 reads FQNNGV. The V gene end was trimmed by 5 bases and the J gene end by 5 bases; junction bases not matched to a gene: 14. The CDR3 runs 16 residues. CDR3 coding DNA: TGTGCCAGCAGCCCGAGACAGGGAGGTGCAAGAACTGAAGCTTTCTTT. This codes for CASSPRQGGARTEAFF.

The chain is built from TRBV6-5 and TRBJ1-1; D perhaps matches TRBD1 (6 bases). This CDR3 comprises 15 residues. Germline V gene sequence: CDR1 MNHEY, CDR2 SVGAGI. V lost 0 bases and J lost 10, with 18 bases in between. As DNA, the CDR3 is TGTGCCAGCAGTTACTCAACAGGCGATATAGGGGGAGCTTTCTTT. Residues: CASSYSTGDIGGAFF.

The sample holds one count of this clone. The CDR3 is CASSIDTYEQYF. Here the CDR3 DNA reads TGTGCCAGCAGCATCGACACCTACGAGCAGTACTTC. The chain combines TRBV7-8 with TRBJ2-7, with D hard to call. The CDR3 is made up of 12 amino acids. Between the trimmed V and J ends, which lost 5 bases and 2 bases, there was a span of 7 bases. Looked up from germline, CDR1 is SGHVS and CDR2 is FQNEAQ.

This rearrangement joins TRBV7-8 to TRBJ1-1; 7 bases align to TRBD1. The germline gives CDR1 SGHVS, CDR2 FQNEAQ. J was trimmed by 6 bases and V by 0 bases; bases with no gene match: 7. The CDR3 consists of 15 residues. The CDR3 DNA sequence: TGTGCCAGCAGCTTAGCTTTCGGACAGGCCGCTGAAGCTTTCTTT. Protein: CASSLAFGQAAEAFF.

The chain has TRBV11-2 and TRBJ2-5, with 7 bases that match TRBD1. Germline CDR1 and CDR2: SGHAT and FQNNGV. There are 15 residues in the CDR3. Trimming took 4 bases from V and 1 from J; bases not matched to a gene: 6. The DNA of the CDR3 is TGTGCCAGCAGCTCCGTTACAGGGGTCCAAGAGACCCAGTACTTC. It specifies CASSSVTGVQETQYF.

CDR3 DNA sequence: TGTGCCAGCAGTGAACAGGGGGCGGGCACTGAAGCTTTCTTT. It translates to CASSEQGAGTEAFF. The chain combines TRBV25-1 with TRBJ1-1; 8 bases are a match to TRBD1. Germline-derived CDR1 and CDR2 are MGHDK and SYGVNS. V gave up 2 bases and J gave up 4 bases; unmatched junction bases: 3. The CDR3 consists of 14 residues.

This rearrangement joins TRBV6-5 to TRBJ2-1; TRBD2 matches 10 bases. Germline CDR1 MNHEY, CDR2 SVGAGI. The CDR3 length is 16 residues. Losses at the gene ends were 0 bases for V and 3 bases for J; bases not matched to a gene: 2. The CDR3 loop reads CASSYSIAGGYNEQFF. In nucleotides, the CDR3 is TGTGCCAGCAGTTACTCGATAGCGGGGGGCTACAATGAGCAGTTCTTC.